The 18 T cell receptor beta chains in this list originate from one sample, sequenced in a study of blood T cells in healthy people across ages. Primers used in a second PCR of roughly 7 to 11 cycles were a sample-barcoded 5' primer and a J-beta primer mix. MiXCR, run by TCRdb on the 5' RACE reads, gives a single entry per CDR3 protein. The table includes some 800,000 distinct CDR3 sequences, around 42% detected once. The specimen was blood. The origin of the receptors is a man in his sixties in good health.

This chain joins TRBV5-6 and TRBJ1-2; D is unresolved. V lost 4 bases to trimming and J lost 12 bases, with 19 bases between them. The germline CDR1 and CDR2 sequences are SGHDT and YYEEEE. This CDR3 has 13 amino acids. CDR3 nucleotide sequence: TGTGCCAGCAGCCCCCGCAGAAACCCCTTCGACACCTTC. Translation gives CASSPRRNPFDTF.

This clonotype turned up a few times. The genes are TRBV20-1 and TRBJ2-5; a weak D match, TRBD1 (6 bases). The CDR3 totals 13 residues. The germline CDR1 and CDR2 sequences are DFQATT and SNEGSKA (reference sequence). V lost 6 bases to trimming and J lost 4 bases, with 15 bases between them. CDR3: CSARPGQRETQYF. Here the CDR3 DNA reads TGCAGTGCCAGACCCGGACAGAGAGAGACCCAGTACTTC.

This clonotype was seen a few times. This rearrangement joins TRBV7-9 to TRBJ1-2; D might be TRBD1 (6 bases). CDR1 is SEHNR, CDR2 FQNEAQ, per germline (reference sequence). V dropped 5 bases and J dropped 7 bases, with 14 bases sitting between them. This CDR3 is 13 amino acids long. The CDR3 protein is CASSPAQGSGYTF. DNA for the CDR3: TGTGCCAGCAGCCCGGCCCAGGGGTCTGGCTACACCTTC.

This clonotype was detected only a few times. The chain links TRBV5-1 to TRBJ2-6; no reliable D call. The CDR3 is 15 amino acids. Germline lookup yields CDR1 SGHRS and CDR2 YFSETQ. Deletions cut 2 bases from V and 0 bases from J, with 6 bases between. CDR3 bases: TGCGCCAGCAGCTTTGTGGACTCTGGGGCCAACGTCCTGACTTTC. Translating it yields CASSFVDSGANVLTF.

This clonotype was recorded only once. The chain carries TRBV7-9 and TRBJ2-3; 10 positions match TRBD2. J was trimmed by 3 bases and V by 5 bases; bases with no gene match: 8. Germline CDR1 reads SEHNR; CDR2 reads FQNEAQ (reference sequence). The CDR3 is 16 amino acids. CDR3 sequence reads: CASSGRASGGTDTQYF. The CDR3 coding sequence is TGTGCCAGCAGCGGAAGGGCTAGCGGGGGAACAGATACGCAGTATTTT.

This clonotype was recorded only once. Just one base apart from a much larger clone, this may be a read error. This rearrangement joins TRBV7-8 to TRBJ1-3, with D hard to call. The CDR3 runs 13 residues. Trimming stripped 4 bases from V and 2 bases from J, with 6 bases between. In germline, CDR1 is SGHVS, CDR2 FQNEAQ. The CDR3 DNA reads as TGTGCCAGCAGCTCCCGGACTGGAAACACCATATATTTT. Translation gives CASSSRTGNTIYF.

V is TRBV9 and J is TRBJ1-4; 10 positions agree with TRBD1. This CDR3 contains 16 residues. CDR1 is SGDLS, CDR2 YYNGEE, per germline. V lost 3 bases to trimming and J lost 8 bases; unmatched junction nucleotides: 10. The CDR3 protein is CASSAGVGQGMEKLFF. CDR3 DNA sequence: TGTGCCAGCAGCGCCGGAGTGGGACAGGGGATGGAAAAACTGTTTTTT.

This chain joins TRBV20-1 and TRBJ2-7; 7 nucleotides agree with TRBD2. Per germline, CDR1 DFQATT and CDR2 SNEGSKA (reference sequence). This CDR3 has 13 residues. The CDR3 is CSIRGGPYNEQYF. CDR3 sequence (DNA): TGCAGCATTAGGGGAGGGCCGTACAATGAGCAGTACTTC.

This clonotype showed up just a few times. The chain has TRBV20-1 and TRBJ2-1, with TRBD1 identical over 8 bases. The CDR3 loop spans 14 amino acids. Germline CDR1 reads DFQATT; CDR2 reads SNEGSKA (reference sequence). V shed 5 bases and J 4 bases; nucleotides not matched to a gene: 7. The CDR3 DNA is TGCAGTGCTTTCCCGGGACAGGTTTACAATGAGCAGTTCTTC. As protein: CSAFPGQVYNEQFF.

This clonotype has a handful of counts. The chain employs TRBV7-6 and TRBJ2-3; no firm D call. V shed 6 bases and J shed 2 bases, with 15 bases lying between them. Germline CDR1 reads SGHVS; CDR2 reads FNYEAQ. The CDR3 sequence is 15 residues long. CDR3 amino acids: CASSFDGRYTDTQYF. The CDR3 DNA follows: TGTGCCAGCAGTTTCGACGGCCGATACACAGATACGCAGTATTTT.

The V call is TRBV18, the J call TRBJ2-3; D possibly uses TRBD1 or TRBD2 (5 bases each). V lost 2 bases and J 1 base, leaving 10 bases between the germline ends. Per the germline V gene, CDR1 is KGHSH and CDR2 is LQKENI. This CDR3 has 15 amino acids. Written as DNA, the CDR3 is TGTGCCAGCTCACCAGGGACCCTAGGCACAGATACGCAGTATTTT. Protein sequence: CASSPGTLGTDTQYF. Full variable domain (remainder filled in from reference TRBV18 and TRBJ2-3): NAGVMQNPRHLVRRRGQEARLRCSPMKGHSHVYWYRQLPEEGLKFMVYLQKENIIDESGMPKERFSAEFPKEGPSILRIQQVVRGDSAAYFCASSPGTLGTDTQYFGPGTRLTVL.

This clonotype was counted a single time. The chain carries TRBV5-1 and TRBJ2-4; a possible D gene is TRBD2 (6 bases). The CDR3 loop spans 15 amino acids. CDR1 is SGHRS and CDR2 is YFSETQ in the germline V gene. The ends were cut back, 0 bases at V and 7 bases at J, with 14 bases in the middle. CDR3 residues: CASSLAGQEGNIQYF. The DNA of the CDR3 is TGCGCCAGCAGCTTGGCGGGTCAGGAGGGGAACATTCAGTACTTC.

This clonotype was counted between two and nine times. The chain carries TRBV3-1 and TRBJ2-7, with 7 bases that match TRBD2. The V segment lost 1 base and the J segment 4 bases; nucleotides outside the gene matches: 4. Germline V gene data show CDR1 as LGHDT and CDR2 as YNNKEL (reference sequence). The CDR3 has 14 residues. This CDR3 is CASSQVGGGYEQYF. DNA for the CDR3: TGTGCCAGCAGCCAAGTGGGGGGGGGTTACGAGCAGTACTTC.

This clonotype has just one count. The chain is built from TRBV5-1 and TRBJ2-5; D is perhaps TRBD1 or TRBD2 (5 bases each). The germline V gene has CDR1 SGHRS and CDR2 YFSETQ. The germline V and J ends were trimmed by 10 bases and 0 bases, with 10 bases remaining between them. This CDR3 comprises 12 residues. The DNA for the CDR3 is TGCGCCTCTGGGACGGACCAAGAGACCCAGTACTTC. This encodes CASGTDQETQYF.

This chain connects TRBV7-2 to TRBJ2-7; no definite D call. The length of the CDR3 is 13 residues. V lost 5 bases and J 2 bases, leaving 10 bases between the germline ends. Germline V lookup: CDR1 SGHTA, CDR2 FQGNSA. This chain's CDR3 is CASSTELPYEQYF. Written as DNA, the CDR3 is TGTGCCAGCAGCACCGAGCTGCCCTACGAGCAGTACTTC. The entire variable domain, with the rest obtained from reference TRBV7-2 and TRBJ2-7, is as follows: GAGVSQSPSNKVTEKGKDVELRCDPISGHTALYWYRQSLGQGLEFLIYFQGNSAPDKSGLPSDRFSAERTGGSVSTLTIQRTQQEDSAVYLCASSTELPYEQYFGPGTRLTVT.

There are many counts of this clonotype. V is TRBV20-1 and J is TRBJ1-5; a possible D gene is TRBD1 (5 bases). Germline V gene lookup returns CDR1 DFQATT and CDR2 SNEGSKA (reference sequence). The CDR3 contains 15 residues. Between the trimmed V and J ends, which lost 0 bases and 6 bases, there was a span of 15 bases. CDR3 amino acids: CSARDERGWSQPQHF. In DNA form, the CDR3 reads TGCAGTGCTAGAGATGAAAGGGGATGGTCTCAGCCCCAGCATTTT.

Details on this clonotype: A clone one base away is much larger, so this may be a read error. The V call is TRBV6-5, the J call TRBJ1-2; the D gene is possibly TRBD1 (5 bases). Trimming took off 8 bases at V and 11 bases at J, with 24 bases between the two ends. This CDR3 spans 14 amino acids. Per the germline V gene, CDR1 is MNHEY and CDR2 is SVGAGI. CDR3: CASSPDINFRRYTF. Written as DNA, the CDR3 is TGTGCCAGCTCCCCGGACATAAATTTTAGACGTTACACCTTC.

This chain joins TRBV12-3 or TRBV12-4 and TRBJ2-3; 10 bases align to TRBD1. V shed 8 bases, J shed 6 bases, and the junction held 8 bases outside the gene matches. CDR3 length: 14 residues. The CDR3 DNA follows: TGTGCCAGCGCGGACAGGGGGAGTGAGGATACGCAGTATTTT. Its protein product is CASADRGSEDTQYF.